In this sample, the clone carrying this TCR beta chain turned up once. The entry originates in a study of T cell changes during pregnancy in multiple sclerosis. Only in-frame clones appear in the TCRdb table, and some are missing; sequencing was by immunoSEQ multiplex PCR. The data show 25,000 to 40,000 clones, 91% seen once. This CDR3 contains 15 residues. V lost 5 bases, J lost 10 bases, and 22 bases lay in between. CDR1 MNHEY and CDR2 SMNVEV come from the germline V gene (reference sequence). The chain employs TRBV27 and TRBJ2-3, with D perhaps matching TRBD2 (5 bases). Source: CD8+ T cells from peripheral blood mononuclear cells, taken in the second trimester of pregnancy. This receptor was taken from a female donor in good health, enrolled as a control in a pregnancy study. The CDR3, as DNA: TGTGCCAGCAGTCCCGGGGTAGGAATGGGCCTATCGCAGTATTTT. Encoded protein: CASSPGVGMGLSQYF.